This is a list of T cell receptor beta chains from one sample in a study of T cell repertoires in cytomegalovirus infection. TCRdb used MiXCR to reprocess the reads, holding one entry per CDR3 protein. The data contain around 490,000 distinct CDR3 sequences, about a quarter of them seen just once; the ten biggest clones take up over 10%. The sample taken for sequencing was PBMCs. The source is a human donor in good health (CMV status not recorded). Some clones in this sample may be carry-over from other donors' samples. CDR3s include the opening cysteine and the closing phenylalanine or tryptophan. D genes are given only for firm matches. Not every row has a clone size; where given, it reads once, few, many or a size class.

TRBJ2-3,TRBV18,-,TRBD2,CASSPSMTSGAYTDTQYF,TGTGCCAGCTCACCATCGATGACTAGCGGGGCGTATACAGATACGCAGTATTTT
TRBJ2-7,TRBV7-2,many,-,CASSFGGLYEQYF,TGTGCCAGCAGCTTTGGCGGGCTATACGAGCAGTACTTC
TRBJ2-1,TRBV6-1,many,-,CASSEEGPLSYNEQFF,TGTGCCAGCAGTGAGGAGGGCCCTCTTTCCTACAATGAGCAGTTCTTC
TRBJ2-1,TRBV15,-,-,CATSKGGGSNEQFF,TGTGCCACCAGCAAGGGGGGCGGGAGCAATGAGCAGTTCTTC
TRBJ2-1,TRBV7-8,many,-,CASSLWSGVIYNEQFF,TGTGCCAGCAGCCTATGGTCGGGAGTAATCTACAATGAGCAGTTCTTC
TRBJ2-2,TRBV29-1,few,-,CSTGEGASGELFF,TGCAGCACCGGGGAAGGGGCGAGTGGGGAGCTGTTTTTT
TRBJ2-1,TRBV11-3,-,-,CASSYDSRNEQFF,TGTGCCAGCAGCTACGACTCCCGTAATGAGCAGTTCTTC
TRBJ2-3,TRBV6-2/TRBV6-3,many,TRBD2,CASSRVSGSGTDTQYF,TGTGCCAGCAGCCGGGTTAGCGGGAGCGGCACAGATACGCAGTATTTT
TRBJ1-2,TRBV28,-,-,CASSLSGPGGYTF,TGTGCCAGCAGTTTATCTGGGCCGGGTGGCTACACCTTC
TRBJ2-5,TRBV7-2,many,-,CASERASPPQTQYF,TGTGCCAGTGAGCGGGCTAGCCCCCCACAGACCCAGTACTTC
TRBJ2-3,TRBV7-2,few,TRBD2,CASSLGRLAGFWDTQYF,TGTGCCAGCAGCTTAGGGAGGCTAGCGGGATTTTGGGATACGCAGTATTTT
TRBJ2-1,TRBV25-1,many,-,CASSVRSLVSGNEQFF,TGTGCCAGCAGTGTTCGTTCCCTAGTTAGCGGCAATGAGCAGTTCTTC
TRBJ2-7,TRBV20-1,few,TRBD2,CSASGLALYEQYF,TGCAGTGCTAGCGGACTAGCCCTCTACGAGCAGTACTTC
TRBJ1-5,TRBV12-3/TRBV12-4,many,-,CASSLRDISNQPQHF,TGTGCCAGCAGTTTAAGGGACATTAGCAATCAGCCCCAGCATTTT
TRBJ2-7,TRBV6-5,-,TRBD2,CASSYSRGDYEQYF,TGTGCCAGCAGTTATAGCCGGGGGGACTACGAGCAGTACTTC
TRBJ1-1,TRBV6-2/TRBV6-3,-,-,CASSYRTDNTEAFF,TGTGCCAGCAGTTACCGCACCGATAACACTGAAGCTTTCTTT
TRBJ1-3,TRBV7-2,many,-,CASSIRDLSGNTIYF,TGTGCCAGCAGCATCCGGGATCTCTCTGGAAACACCATATATTTT
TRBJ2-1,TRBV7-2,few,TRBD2,CASSLAWGEGLREQFF,TGTGCCAGCAGCTTAGCGTGGGGGGAGGGCCTCAGGGAGCAGTTCTTC
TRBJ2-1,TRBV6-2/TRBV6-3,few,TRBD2,CASSYSREGEQFF,TGTGCCAGCAGTTACTCACGGGAGGGCGAGCAGTTCTTC
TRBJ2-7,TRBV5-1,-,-,CASSLTGREQYF,TGCGCCAGCAGCTTGACCGGAAGGGAGCAGTACTTC
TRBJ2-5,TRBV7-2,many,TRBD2,CASSLPSGGPETQYF,TGTGCCAGCAGCTTACCGTCGGGAGGGCCAGAGACCCAGTACTTC
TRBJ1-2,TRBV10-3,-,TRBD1,CAISEPRGSNYGYTF,TGTGCCATCAGTGAGCCCAGGGGGTCTAACTATGGCTACACCTTC
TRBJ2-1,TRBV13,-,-,CASSLWGSGYNEQFF,TGTGCCAGCAGCTTGTGGGGGTCGGGATACAATGAGCAGTTCTTC
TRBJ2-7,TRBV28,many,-,CASSEIRGTYEQYF,TGTGCCAGCAGTGAAATCAGGGGAACCTACGAGCAGTACTTC
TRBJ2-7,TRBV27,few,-,CASSLSRTDYEQYF,TGTGCCAGCAGTTTATCGCGGACAGACTACGAGCAGTACTTC
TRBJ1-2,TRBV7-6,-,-,CASSRADLNYGYTF,TGTGCCAGCAGCAGGGCAGACCTTAACTATGGCTACACCTTC
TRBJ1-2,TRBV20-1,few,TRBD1,CSARVAGTVSPYGYTF,TGCAGTGCTAGAGTAGCTGGGACAGTAAGCCCCTATGGCTACACCTTC
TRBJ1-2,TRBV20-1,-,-,CSARTGTIDGYTF,TGCAGTGCTAGGACCGGGACAATCGATGGCTACACCTTC
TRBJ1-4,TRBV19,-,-,CASTDRPGLSEKLFF,TGTGCCAGTACCGATCGACCCGGCCTCAGTGAAAAACTGTTTTTT
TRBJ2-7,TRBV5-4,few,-,CASSARGGYEQYF,TGTGCCAGCAGCGCGCGAGGGGGGTACGAGCAGTACTTC
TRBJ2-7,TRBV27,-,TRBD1,CASSRGTGYGEQYF,TGTGCCAGCAGTAGAGGGACAGGGTATGGGGAGCAGTACTTC
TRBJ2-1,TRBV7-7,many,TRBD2,CASSVGTSGNNEQFF,TGTGCCAGCAGCGTCGGGACTAGCGGAAACAATGAGCAGTTCTTC
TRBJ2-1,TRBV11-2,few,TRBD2,CASSLDPERELFF,TGTGCCAGCAGCTTAGATCCCGAGCGGGAGTTGTTCTTC
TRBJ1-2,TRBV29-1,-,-,CSVKDFGYTF,TGCAGCGTTAAAGACTTTGGCTACACCTTC
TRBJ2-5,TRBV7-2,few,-,CASSYTTAETQYF,TGTGCCAGCAGTTACACTACAGCGGAGACCCAGTACTTC
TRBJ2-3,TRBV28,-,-,CASSLSGTRGLSTDTQYF,TGTGCCAGCAGTTTATCCGGGACCCGGGGCTTAAGCACAGATACGCAGTATTTT
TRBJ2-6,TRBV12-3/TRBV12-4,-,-,CASRIGEGANVLTF,TGTGCCAGCCGGATTGGGGAGGGGGCCAACGTCCTGACTTTC
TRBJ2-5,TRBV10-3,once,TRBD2,CAISPGGETQYF,TGTGCCATCAGCCCCGGGGGGGAGACCCAGTACTTC
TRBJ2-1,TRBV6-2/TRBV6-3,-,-,CASSSLLERRFYNEQFF,TGTGCCAGCAGCTCCCTTCTGGAGCGGCGGTTCTACAATGAGCAGTTCTTC
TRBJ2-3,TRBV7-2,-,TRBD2,CASSFRPSGNVRTSTDTQYF,TGTGCCAGCAGCTTCCGCCCTAGCGGGAACGTGAGAACTAGCACAGATACGCAGTATTTT
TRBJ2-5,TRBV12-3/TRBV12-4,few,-,CASSLTIKGTQYF,TGTGCCAGCAGTTTGACTATCAAGGGGACCCAGTACTTC
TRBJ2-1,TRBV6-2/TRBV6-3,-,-,CASSKTSLRGEQFF,TGTGCCAGCAGTAAGACTAGTTTAAGGGGAGAGCAGTTCTTC
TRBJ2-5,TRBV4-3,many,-,CASSQEVAAETQYF,TGCGCCAGCAGCCAAGAGGTAGCAGCCGAGACCCAGTACTTC
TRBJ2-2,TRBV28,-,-,CASTPGGVTGELFF,TGTGCCAGCACCCCAGGTGGGGTAACCGGGGAGCTGTTTTTT